This entry lists 14 T cell receptor beta chains sequenced from one sample in a study of blood T cell repertoires in COVID-19. This table comes from immunoSEQ multiplex PCR, and its TCRdb copy is limited to in-frame clones, with some not included. This sample yields 50,000 to 60,000 clones, of which about four fifths are seen a single time; over 5.5% belongs to the top ten. Sample: peripheral blood. These receptors were collected from a human donor in a cohort sampled during active or convalescent COVID-19.

This sequence joins TRBV10-3 and TRBJ1-6; D is unresolved. The V and J ends lost 4 bases and 5 bases respectively, with 15 bases between them. The germline CDR1 and CDR2 sequences are ENHRY and SYGVKD. This CDR3 has 16 residues. Written as DNA, the CDR3 is TGTGCCATCAGTGGCCAGGAACCCAGGCATAATTCACCCCTCCACTTT. The encoded protein is CAISGQEPRHNSPLHF.

J is TRBJ1-1 and V is TRBV6-2 or TRBV6-3; 7 bases fit TRBD1. From germline, CDR1 is MNHEY and CDR2 SVGEGT. The CDR3 totals 15 residues. V trimming: 2 bases; J trimming: 7 bases; junction bases outside the gene matches: 10. The CDR3 protein is CASSYIPGRGDEAFF. The CDR3 DNA reads as TGTGCCAGCAGTTACATCCCGGGCAGGGGGGATGAAGCTTTCTTT.

This chain links TRBV9 with TRBJ2-7, with a possible D match to TRBD1 (5 bases). The germline V gene encodes CDR1 SGDLS and CDR2 YYNGEE. With 0 bases removed from V and 0 bases from J, the gap between germline ends came to 13 bases. The CDR3 consists of 16 residues. The chain's CDR3 is CASSVGGIMSSYEQYF. As DNA, the CDR3 is TGTGCCAGCAGCGTAGGGGGCATTATGAGCTCCTACGAGCAGTACTTC.

The chain couples TRBV23-1 to TRBJ1-2; D not certain. TRBV23-1 falls under the ORF class, with uncertain function. This CDR3 comprises 13 residues. This CDR3 reads CAYLPPLNYGYTF. CDR3 nucleotides: TGCGCTTACCTACCTCCTCTAAACTATGGCTACACCTTC.

The chain is built from TRBV4-1 and TRBJ1-1; D remains unclear. The CDR3 spans 16 residues. V was pared by 4 bases and J by 3 bases, with 18 bases between. The germline V gene encodes CDR1 MGHRA and CDR2 YSYEKL. The DNA of the CDR3 is TGCGCCAGCAGCCTTCACTCGGGAGTTGCCGACACTGAAGCTTTCTTT. It specifies CASSLHSGVADTEAFF.

This rearrangement joins TRBV7-2 to TRBJ2-1; D gene unclear. This CDR3 is 14 amino acids long. Germline CDR1 and CDR2: SGHTA and FQGNSA. V was pared by 5 bases and J by 8 bases, with 16 bases between. The CDR3 sequence: CASSIQERSDEQFF. DNA for the CDR3: TGTGCCAGCAGCATACAAGAGCGCAGCGATGAGCAGTTCTTC.

This chain uses TRBV5-1 with TRBJ2-3, with D tentatively TRBD1 (5 bases). The germline V and J ends were trimmed by 0 bases and 3 bases, with 8 bases remaining between them. The CDR3 loop spans 14 amino acids. Germline V lookup: CDR1 SGHRS, CDR2 YFSETQ. The CDR3 bases are TGCGCCAGCAGCTTGGCACAGGATACAGATACGCAGTATTTT. Translation: CASSLAQDTDTQYF.

This clone was counted only a few times. The CDR3 region has the DNA TGTGCCAGCAGCTTAGTAGCGGACTGGTACTTC. It is translated as CASSLVADWYF. The chain employs TRBV7-9 and TRBJ2-5, with D possibly being TRBD2 (6 bases). Trimming took off 1 base at V and 13 bases at J, with 10 bases between the two ends. CDR1 is SEHNR and CDR2 is FQNEAQ in the germline V gene (reference sequence). This CDR3 spans 11 amino acids.

The rearrangement uses TRBV29-1 and TRBJ1-3; 7 nucleotides line up with TRBD1. CDR1 is SQVTM and CDR2 is ANQGSEA in the germline V gene. The junction had 14 bases not matched to a gene; V was cut back by 6 bases and J by 3 bases. CDR3 size: 16 residues. CDR3: CSVLGRAGQVGNTIYF. The CDR3 nucleotides read TGCAGCGTACTCGGGAGAGCCGGACAGGTTGGAAACACCATATATTTT. The full variable domain, rest sourced from reference TRBV29-1 and TRBJ1-3, is SAVISQKPSRDICQRGTSLTIQCQVDSQVTMMFWYRQQPGQSLTLIATANQGSEATYESGFVIDKFPISRPNLTFSTLTVSNMSPEDSSIYLCSVLGRAGQVGNTIYFGEGSWLTVV.

J is TRBJ2-1 and V is TRBV19; D might be TRBD1 (5 bases). V lost 1 base and J lost 0, with 13 bases in between. The germline V gene has CDR1 LNHDA and CDR2 SQIVND (reference sequence). CDR3 length equals 17 residues. CDR3 DNA sequence: TGTGCCAGTAGTATAGGTTACAGGCTTAGCTCCTACAATGAGCAGTTCTTC. Protein product: CASSIGYRLSSYNEQFF.

This clone was counted between two and nine times. The chain is built from TRBV5-1 and TRBJ1-3; D ambiguous. The CDR3 is made up of 14 amino acids. V lost 3 bases to trimming and J lost 8 bases, with 15 bases between them. Germline V gene data show CDR1 as SGHRS and CDR2 as YFSETQ. The CDR3 protein is CASSSGPIWDTIYF. For the CDR3, the DNA is TGCGCCAGCAGCTCGGGTCCCATCTGGGACACCATATATTTT.

The rearrangement uses TRBV2 and TRBJ1-1; 7 nucleotides line up with TRBD1. Per the germline V gene, CDR1 is SNHLY and CDR2 is FYNNEI. The CDR3 runs 15 residues. V trimming: 6 bases; J trimming: 1 base; junction bases outside the gene matches: 8. The CDR3 DNA reads as TGTGCCAGCAGCCAAGACAGGGTTGGGAACACTGAAGCTTTCTTT. Residues: CASSQDRVGNTEAFF.

This chain uses TRBV9 with TRBJ2-5; weak D call: TRBD2 (5 bases). The CDR3 covers 14 residues. In germline, CDR1 is SGDLS, CDR2 YYNGEE. The ends were cut back, 4 bases at V and 2 bases at J, with 12 bases in the middle. The CDR3 region is CASSLPGGQETQYF. The DNA for the CDR3 is TGTGCCAGCAGCCTCCCGGGCGGGCAAGAGACCCAGTACTTC.

The chain uses TRBV7-2 and TRBJ1-1, with 8 positions matching TRBD1. CDR1 is SGHTA and CDR2 is FQGNSA in the germline V gene. The CDR3 has 16 residues. Losses at the gene ends were 2 bases for V and 5 bases for J; bases not matched to a gene: 10. For the CDR3, the DNA is TGTGCCAGCAGCTTACAGGGGGCGCTTTTAGATACTGAAGCTTTCTTT. This gives the protein CASSLQGALLDTEAFF.